A selection of T cell receptor beta chains follows, all from one sample in a study of T cells expressing NK-cell markers. TCRdb reprocessed the 5' RACE reads and keeps a single row for each CDR3 protein, giving no DNA. Recorded for this sample: around 180,000 distinct CDR3 sequences. Material: blood T cells: a sorted CD56 or NKG2C T cell subset, CD4+ or CD8+ T cells, or bulk PBMC T cells (not recorded which). The receptors shown here come from a man aged 18-70 years in good health. CDR3s include the opening cysteine and the closing phenylalanine or tryptophan.

J: TRBJ1-3; length: 14; V: TRBV15; CDR3: CATSTHKSGNTIYF
J: TRBJ1-1; length: 13; V: TRBV6-1; CDR3: CASSAGIRTEAFF
J: TRBJ2-3; length: 13; V: TRBV7-9; CDR3: CADDSLGTDTQYF
J: TRBJ2-3; length: 11; V: TRBV12-3/TRBV12-4; CDR3: CASSSSDTQYF
J: TRBJ2-7; length: 17; V: TRBV9; CDR3: CASSPVGRLAGHYEQYF
J: TRBJ2-1; length: 12; V: TRBV7-6; CDR3: CASSLSNNEQFF
J: TRBJ2-2; length: 17; V: TRBV7-2; CDR3: CASSTEDRVMDTGELFF
J: TRBJ2-7; length: 15; V: TRBV12-3/TRBV12-4; CDR3: CASTLTTDSPYEQYF
J: TRBJ2-4; length: 17; V: TRBV11-2; CDR3: CASSLVLTSGAKNIQYF
J: TRBJ2-3; length: 14; V: TRBV27; CDR3: CASSLNGGQGTQYF
J: TRBJ1-2; length: 13; V: TRBV5-1; CDR3: CASSLWGNDGYTF
J: TRBJ1-5; length: 16; V: TRBV12-3/TRBV12-4; CDR3: CASGFSAGPGNQPQHF
J: TRBJ2-7; length: 14; V: TRBV5-4; CDR3: CASSETQDSYEQYF
J: TRBJ2-6; length: 15; V: TRBV9; CDR3: CASSVMGTGANVLTF
J: TRBJ2-7; length: 14; V: TRBV20-1; CDR3: CSARDLGPNYEQYF
J: TRBJ2-1; length: 15; V: TRBV24-1; CDR3: CATSHRATTRNEQFF
J: TRBJ2-7; length: 15; V: TRBV4-2; CDR3: CASSHGQGGSYEQYF
J: TRBJ2-5; length: 14; V: TRBV30; CDR3: CAWSVEVVEETQYF
J: TRBJ2-1; length: 13; V: TRBV7-9; CDR3: CASKAPGGNEQFF
J: TRBJ2-7; length: 15; V: TRBV5-1; CDR3: CASSFGLADTYEQYF
J: TRBJ2-7; length: 17; V: TRBV6-5; CDR3: CASSNHPSDRGSYEQYF
J: TRBJ1-6; length: 17; V: TRBV5-1; CDR3: CASSLSGQEKYNSPLHF
J: TRBJ1-2; length: 17; V: TRBV29-1; CDR3: CSVEDPWEGTDDYGYTF
J: TRBJ1-2; length: 13; V: TRBV15; CDR3: CATSGSRDYGYTF
J: TRBJ1-1; length: 16; V: TRBV2; CDR3: CASSLASAEMNTEAFF
J: TRBJ2-5; length: 17; V: TRBV3-1; CDR3: CASSQDFRERGVETQYF
J: TRBJ2-5; length: 14; V: TRBV9; CDR3: CASSASGTLETQYF
J: TRBJ2-3; length: 14; V: TRBV6-1; CDR3: CASGGLELTDTQYF
J: TRBJ1-2; length: 13; V: TRBV9; CDR3: CASSEGSTYGYTF
J: TRBJ1-1; length: 13; V: TRBV6-1; CDR3: CASSQTRGGQAFF
J: TRBJ2-7; length: 14; V: TRBV6-1; CDR3: CASRLQGGSYEQYF
J: TRBJ2-3; length: 13; V: TRBV7-6; CDR3: CASGDQGWGTQYF
J: TRBJ2-1; length: 17; V: TRBV6-1; CDR3: CASSPGLAGRIYNEQFF
J: TRBJ2-7; length: 14; V: TRBV29-1; CDR3: CSVSDRPFSYEQYF
J: TRBJ2-2; length: 14; V: TRBV5-1; CDR3: CATNPRQGSGELFF
J: TRBJ2-5; length: 16; V: TRBV7-8; CDR3: CASSLGGTGPIETQYF
J: TRBJ2-1; length: 16; V: TRBV24-1; CDR3: CATSALTSPHGNEQFF
J: TRBJ1-2; length: 13; V: TRBV6-5; CDR3: CASSYSDTYGYTF
J: TRBJ2-2; length: 15; V: TRBV11-2; CDR3: CASSSLSLGGGELFF
J: TRBJ2-3; length: 15; V: TRBV24-1; CDR3: CATSDFGGSTDTQYF
J: TRBJ1-1; length: 13; V: TRBV28; CDR3: CASSLRVNTEAFF
J: TRBJ1-1; length: 14; V: TRBV5-1; CDR3: CASSSGQGRTEAFF
J: TRBJ2-5; length: 15; V: TRBV9; CDR3: CASSDGLAGGETQYF
J: TRBJ2-3; length: 13; V: TRBV3-1; CDR3: CASLDRGADTQYF
J: TRBJ2-5; length: 18; V: TRBV28; CDR3: CASSSPIPLTGFGETQYF
J: TRBJ2-3; length: 12; V: TRBV19; CDR3: CASRTERDTQYF
J: TRBJ2-5; length: 14; V: TRBV6-5; CDR3: CASSSYGSGGTQYF
J: TRBJ2-5; length: 16; V: TRBV12-3/TRBV12-4; CDR3: CASSSEETGGRETQYF
J: TRBJ2-7; length: 15; V: TRBV7-9; CDR3: CASGGNSQRSYEQYF
J: TRBJ2-7; length: 15; V: TRBV7-2; CDR3: CASSETSGGQYEQYF
J: TRBJ2-1; length: 12; V: TRBV3-1; CDR3: CASSPSGGARFF
J: TRBJ1-5; length: 14; V: TRBV27; CDR3: CASGDRGSNQPQHF
J: TRBJ1-5; length: 15; V: TRBV7-8; CDR3: CASSLGSGENQPQHF
J: TRBJ2-7; length: 17; V: TRBV9; CDR3: CASSVGATSGGAEEQYF
J: TRBJ2-2; length: 16; V: TRBV7-9; CDR3: CASRLTTGSGTGELFF
J: TRBJ1-2; length: 15; V: TRBV2; CDR3: CASSEATGWNYGYTF
J: TRBJ1-2; length: 16; V: TRBV12-3/TRBV12-4; CDR3: CASSPSGTVYGPGYTF